This T cell receptor beta chain was captured in a study of T cells after yellow fever vaccination. Comment on this clonotype: A read error may account for a junction end that differs from germline.

A single record per CDR3 protein comes from TCRdb applying MiXCR to the 5' RACE reads. The data contain approximately 550,000 distinct CDR3 sequences, approximately 15% of them singletons. Germline lookup yields CDR1 ENHRY and CDR2 SYGVKD. CDR3 length: 12 amino acids. The receptor was isolated from a man aged 30-40 years who received the YFV17D yellow fever vaccine. Here the sequenced sample was PBMCs, taken on the day of the yellow fever booster vaccination. The chain employs TRBV10-3 and TRBJ2-7, with 7 bases matching TRBD1. The CDR3 reads CAIAGGSYKQYF. CDR3 DNA sequence: TGTGCCATCGCAGGGGGTTCCTACAAGCAGTACTTC.